Below are 25 T cell receptor beta chains sequenced from a single sample in a study of blood T cell repertoires in COVID-19 (dated by TCRdb to 2020 to 2022). Receptor libraries were prepared by the immunoSEQ multiplex PCR assay. This is the immuneACCESS table as TCRdb keeps it, with only in-frame sequences that have V and J called. A part of the clones is gone; compared with another copy, unresolved V genes explain less than half, and the rest is unexplained. This sample comprises under 250,000 clones, approximately 85% of them detected only once. Of the sample, about 9.1% falls within the top ten clones. The sample consisted of PBMCs or T cells enriched from blood (not recorded which). These receptors were collected from a woman between 50 and 59 years old with acute COVID-19.

CDR3: CAWSVLGRGETQYF. The CDR3 region has the DNA TGTGCCTGGAGTGTACTAGGCAGGGGAGAGACCCAGTACTTC. The gene calls are TRBV30 and TRBJ2-5; D is possibly TRBD1 (6 bases). CDR3 length: 14 amino acids. The germline V gene encodes CDR1 GTSNPN and CDR2 SVGIG (reference sequence). V lost 0 bases and J lost 4, with 12 bases in between. The variable domain in full, completed from reference TRBV30 and TRBJ2-5, reads SQTIHQWPATLVQPVGSPLSLECTVEGTSNPNLYWYRQAAGRGLQLLFYSVGIGQISSEVPQNLSASRPQDRQFILSSKKLLLSDSGFYLCAWSVLGRGETQYFGPGTRLLVL.

V gene TRBV6-5 combines with J gene TRBJ1-5; tentatively, D is TRBD1 (6 bases). The V end was cut by 7 bases, the J end by 5 bases, with 9 bases between. Germline assignment: CDR1 MNHEY and CDR2 SVGAGI. The CDR3 is 12 amino acids. CDR3 residues: CASKHRDQPQHF. CDR3 bases: TGTGCCAGCAAACACAGGGATCAGCCCCAGCATTTT.

The CDR3 region has the DNA TGTGCCAGTTTGGGACAGGGGGCCTATGAGCAGTTCTTC. Translating it yields CASLGQGAYEQFF. This sequence joins TRBV27 and TRBJ2-1; 12 bases agree with TRBD1. CDR1 is MNHEY and CDR2 is SMNVEV in the germline V gene (reference sequence). This CDR3 spans 13 amino acids. The junction had 5 bases not matched to a gene; V was cut back by 9 bases and J by 8 bases.

The chain is built from TRBV3-1 (or the pseudogene TRBV3-2) and TRBJ2-5; 12 nucleotides line up with TRBD2. This CDR3 comprises 16 residues. V trimming: 4 bases; J trimming: 4 bases; junction bases outside the gene matches: 7. The germline V gene has CDR1 LGHDT and CDR2 YNNKEL (reference sequence). The CDR3 DNA sequence: TGTGCCAGCAGCCTACTAGCGGGGGGTTTGGCAGAGACCCAGTACTTC. This translates into CASSLLAGGLAETQYF.

V is TRBV9 and J is TRBJ1-5; D not certain. Germline CDR1 and CDR2: SGDLS and YYNGEE. This CDR3 comprises 13 residues. V lost 7 bases to trimming and J lost 3 bases, with 11 bases between them. CDR3 amino acids: CASGNTANQPQHF. The CDR3 DNA reads as TGTGCCAGCGGTAACACAGCCAATCAGCCCCAGCATTTT.

The chain has TRBV3-1 (or the pseudogene TRBV3-2) and TRBJ1-2, with D maybe TRBD1 (5 bases). CDR1 LGHDT and CDR2 YNNKEL come from the germline V gene (reference sequence). The CDR3 length is 14 residues. V shed 7 bases and J shed 2 bases, with 14 bases lying between them. The CDR3 loop reads CASKATESNYGYTF. The CDR3 DNA reads as TGTGCCAGCAAGGCGACAGAGTCCAACTATGGCTACACCTTC.

The chain carries TRBV7-2 and TRBJ1-3; D possibly corresponds to TRBD1 (5 bases). Germline CDR1 is SGHTA and CDR2 is FQGNSA. The CDR3 contains 14 residues. V lost 6 bases to trimming and J lost 0 bases, with 9 bases between them. The CDR3 DNA reads TGTGCCAGCAGGCGACAGAACTCTGGAAACACCATATATTTT. It specifies CASRRQNSGNTIYF.

This clone has a single count. The chain recombines TRBV6-5 with TRBJ1-5; 8 bases match TRBD1. Losses at the gene ends were 6 bases for V and 2 bases for J; bases not matched to a gene: 6. Germline V gives CDR1 MNHEY, CDR2 SVGAGI. The CDR3 is made up of 15 amino acids. DNA of the CDR3: TGTGCCAGCAGGCTAGACAGGGGTGGCAATCAGCCCCAGCATTTT. Its protein is CASRLDRGGNQPQHF.

The V and J genes are TRBV5-6 and TRBJ1-3; D perhaps matches TRBD1 (5 bases). Trimming took off 4 bases at V and 0 bases at J, with 11 bases between the two ends. The CDR3 has 15 amino acids. Looked up from germline, CDR1 is SGHDT and CDR2 is YYEEEE. The DNA for the CDR3 is TGTGCCAGCAGCACTCAGCAGGGCTCTGGAAACACCATATATTTT. Its translation is CASSTQQGSGNTIYF.

The V gene is TRBV30, the J gene TRBJ2-5; TRBD1 might be the D (5 bases). V shed 4 bases and J shed 6 bases, with 15 bases lying between them. Looked up from germline, CDR1 is GTSNPN and CDR2 is SVGIG (reference sequence). The CDR3 runs to 13 residues. The CDR3: CAWTPDTGKTQYF. The CDR3 DNA is TGTGCCTGGACCCCGGACACAGGCAAGACCCAGTACTTC.

The chain carries TRBV19 and TRBJ1-1; TRBD1 agrees at 7 bases. Germline V gene lookup returns CDR1 LNHDA and CDR2 SQIVND (reference sequence). The CDR3 has 16 residues. Losses at the gene ends were 7 bases for V and 3 bases for J; bases not matched to a gene: 14. Here the CDR3 reads CASILTQGQLYTEAFF. CDR3 nucleotide sequence: TGTGCCAGTATCCTGACCCAGGGACAGCTATACACTGAAGCTTTCTTT.

This sequence joins TRBV4-2 and TRBJ1-2; TRBD1 matches 7 bases. CDR3 length equals 13 residues. Germline lookup yields CDR1 LGHNA and CDR2 YNFKEQ. V was pared by 3 bases and J by 5 bases, with 3 bases of the junction left unmatched. The DNA of the CDR3 is TGTGCCAGCAGCCAGCAGACAGGGTATGGCTACACCTTC. Residues: CASSQQTGYGYTF.

This clone was found once. The chain links TRBV28 to TRBJ1-6; 7 positions agree with TRBD1. CDR1 MDHEN and CDR2 SYDVKM come from the germline V gene. The CDR3 is 15 residues long. V shed 3 bases and J 8 bases; nucleotides not matched to a gene: 7. CDR3 in amino acids: CASSFSTGWYSPLHF. The CDR3 region has the DNA TGTGCCAGCAGTTTCTCGACAGGGTGGTATTCACCCCTCCACTTT. The entire variable domain, with the rest obtained from reference TRBV28 and TRBJ1-6, is as follows: DVKVTQSSRYLVKRTGEKVFLECVQDMDHENMFWYRQDPGLGLRLIYFSYDVKMKEKGDIPEGYSVSREKKERFSLILESASTNQTSMYLCASSFSTGWYSPLHFGNGTRLTVT.

CDR3 bases: TGTGCCATCAGTGGCAGGGGGCGTGGCTACACCTTC. Protein product: CAISGRGRGYTF. The gene calls are TRBV10-3 and TRBJ1-2; 8 bases are shared with TRBD1. Germline V lookup: CDR1 ENHRY, CDR2 SYGVKD. The CDR3 spans 12 residues. J gave up 7 bases and V 4 bases, and 2 bases lay outside the gene matches.

The chain carries TRBV19 and TRBJ2-2, with TRBD2 identical over 12 bases. After removal of 3 bases from V and 4 bases from J, the junction contained 9 bases not matched to a gene. Germline V lookup: CDR1 LNHDA, CDR2 SQIVND (reference sequence). There are 18 residues in the CDR3. For the CDR3, the DNA is TGTGCCAGTAGTATCGGTCTAGCGGGGGGGCGAGTCACCGGGGAGCTGTTTTTT. Translating it yields CASSIGLAGGRVTGELFF.

The V and J genes are TRBV30 and TRBJ1-1, with no clear D. The V gene lost 0 bases and the J gene lost 3 bases, with 8 bases spanning the gap. Germline CDR1 reads GTSNPN; CDR2 reads SVGIG (reference sequence). The CDR3 runs to 13 residues. This chain's CDR3 is CAWSVREDTEAFF. Written as DNA, the CDR3 is TGTGCCTGGAGTGTACGGGAGGACACTGAAGCTTTCTTT.

J is TRBJ2-5 and V is TRBV18; D gene unclear. The length of the CDR3 is 14 residues. The germline V and J ends were trimmed by 4 bases and 1 base, with 10 bases remaining between them. Germline V gene data show CDR1 as KGHSH and CDR2 as LQKENI. CDR3 residues: CASSLWNSQETQYF. The CDR3 nucleotides are TGTGCCAGCTCACTCTGGAACAGCCAAGAGACCCAGTACTTC.

The V and J genes are TRBV24-1 and TRBJ1-1; TRBD1 agrees at 8 bases. The V segment lost 7 bases and the J segment 0 bases; nucleotides outside the gene matches: 0. The V gene's germline CDR1 is KGHDR and CDR2 SFDVKD. This CDR3 spans 13 amino acids. The CDR3 protein is CATRQGVNTEAFF. CDR3 coding DNA: TGTGCCACCAGACAGGGGGTGAACACTGAAGCTTTCTTT.

There are a few counts of this clone. V usage is TRBV18 and J usage is TRBJ1-1; perhaps TRBD1 as D (5 bases). V dropped 3 bases and J dropped 4 bases, with 12 bases sitting between them. Per the germline V gene, CDR1 is KGHSH and CDR2 is LQKENI. This CDR3 has 14 amino acids. CDR3 bases: TGTGCCAGCTCACCCAGGGCGGGGACCACTGAAGCTTTCTTT. It yields the protein CASSPRAGTTEAFF.

This chain links TRBV7-2 with TRBJ1-2, with TRBD1 matching over 9 bases. Germline V gives CDR1 SGHTA, CDR2 FQGNSA. The V gene end was trimmed by 5 bases and the J gene end by 8 bases; junction bases not matched to a gene: 6. The CDR3 spans 13 residues. The CDR3 coding sequence is TGTGCCAGCAGCCCGGACAGGGGAGGAGGCTACACCTTC. It translates to CASSPDRGGGYTF.

This clone appeared a few times. CDR3 nucleotide sequence: TGTGCCAGCAGCGTCCTGGAGACCTCCTACAATGAGCAGTTCTTC. Translation gives CASSVLETSYNEQFF. The chain is built from TRBV9 and TRBJ2-1; D not resolved. The length of the CDR3 is 15 residues. V lost 2 bases to trimming and J lost 0 bases, with 9 bases between them. Germline V lookup: CDR1 SGDLS, CDR2 YYNGEE.

This chain links TRBV4-3 with TRBJ2-6; D is perhaps TRBD1 (5 bases). Germline loops: CDR1 LGHNA, CDR2 YSLEER. V dropped 2 bases and J dropped 1 base, with 12 bases sitting between them. The CDR3 runs to 17 residues. In DNA form, the CDR3 reads TGCGCCAGCAGCCAATGGCACCAGGGATCTGGGGCCAACGTCCTGACTTTC. Protein sequence: CASSQWHQGSGANVLTF.

The chain has TRBV7-6 and TRBJ1-1, with 8 bases that match TRBD1. The CDR3 totals 15 residues. CDR1 SGHVS and CDR2 FNYEAQ come from the germline V gene. The trim removed 4 bases at V and 1 base at J, leaving 5 bases unmatched. CDR3 sequence reads: CASSSSRGQNTEAFF. CDR3 bases: TGTGCCAGCAGCTCATCCAGGGGGCAGAACACTGAAGCTTTCTTT.

The chain links TRBV15 to TRBJ1-1, with D unclear. V lost 0 bases to trimming and J lost 1 base, with 12 bases between them. This CDR3 has 16 residues. CDR1 is LNHNV and CDR2 is YYDKDF in the germline V gene (reference sequence). DNA of the CDR3: TGTGCCACCAGCAGAGATCAAGAGGTTCGGAACACTGAAGCTTTCTTT. Its translation: CATSRDQEVRNTEAFF.

This clone occurred a few times. This chain links TRBV18 with TRBJ1-1, with 8 bases matching TRBD1. CDR3 size: 14 residues. Germline values: CDR1 KGHSH, CDR2 LQKENI. J gave up 5 bases and V 4 bases, and 6 bases lay outside the gene matches. In DNA, the CDR3 is TGTGCCAGCTCACGTGACAGGGGTGGGACTGAAGCTTTCTTT. Protein sequence: CASSRDRGGTEAFF. The full variable domain, in which reference TRBV18 and TRBJ1-1 provide the parts outside the CDR3, is NAGVMQNPRHLVRRRGQEARLRCSPMKGHSHVYWYRQLPEEGLKFMVYLQKENIIDESGMPKERFSAEFPKEGPSILRIQQVVRGDSAAYFCASSRDRGGTEAFFGQGTRLTVV.